This T cell receptor beta chain derives from a study of early T cells in non-severe SARS-CoV-2 infection. Study information: Unsorted whole-blood RNA was sequenced in bulk, leaving chains unpaired.

The sample holds many counts of this clonotype. The antigen is not known. cDNA molecules, individually, were tagged with unique molecular identifiers. MiXCR was run by TCRdb on the 5' RACE reads, yielding one entry per CDR3 protein. Here the sample spans tens of thousands of distinct CDR3 sequences, roughly 6.6% being singletons. The CDR3 has 13 residues. V lost 5 bases to trimming and J lost 3 bases, with 11 bases between them. CDR1 is MNHEY, CDR2 SVGEGT, per germline. Study-wide results and caveats: Matching against VDJdb likely underestimated virus-specific expansions, favoring anti-spike CD8.

Sequencing was performed on whole blood, taken at baseline. The V gene is TRBV6-2 or TRBV6-3, the J gene TRBJ2-7; TRBD1 is a possible D gene (6 bases). The clonotype was recovered from an adult who was a healthcare worker with PCR-confirmed SARS-CoV-2 infection or an uninfected control (not recorded which). The CDR3 bases are TGTGCCAGCAGTACACAGGGATTCTACGAGCAGTACTTC. As protein: CASSTQGFYEQYF.